A single sample gave rise to the 21 T cell receptor beta chains below, sequenced in a study of T-cell reconstitution after alpha-beta-depleted transplantation in children. A library of TCRbeta sequences, prepared with unique molecular identifiers, was generated. TCRdb re-called the PCR reads through MiXCR, storing one row per CDR3 protein. The sample lists 300,000 or so distinct CDR3 sequences; around 25% were seen once. The material sequenced was PBMCs, mostly from graft donor cells, taken 180 days after TCRalphabeta/CD19-depleted stem cell transplant. The receptors stem from a male patient aged 10 to 17 who had a stem cell transplant for acute lymphoblastic leukemia, so the T cells may come from the graft donor.

This clonotype was seen ten or more times. The V call is TRBV5-1, the J call TRBJ2-5; D unclear. V was shortened by 3 bases and J by 3 bases, with 9 bases between the two germline ends. CDR3 size: 13 residues. Germline values: CDR1 SGHRS, CDR2 YFSETQ. The CDR3 DNA follows: TGCGCCAGCAGCTCAATCACCAAAGAGACCCAGTACTTC. Translated: CASSSITKETQYF.

The table lists this clonotype with a few counts. The chain couples TRBV5-1 to TRBJ2-7, with 10 nucleotides matching TRBD1. The CDR3 spans 15 residues. Germline CDR1 and CDR2: SGHRS and YFSETQ. V was clipped by 4 bases and J by 4 bases; unmatched bases: 8. The CDR3 sequence is CASSLGQGRIYEQYF. Written as DNA, the CDR3 is TGCGCCAGCAGCCTGGGACAGGGGAGAATATACGAGCAGTACTTC.

This sequence joins TRBV11-1 and TRBJ2-7; TRBD2 agrees at 10 bases. V lost 1 base, J lost 1 base, and 10 bases stayed unmatched. The CDR3 runs to 18 residues. Germline V gene lookup returns CDR1 SGHAT and CDR2 FQDESV (reference sequence). CDR3 in amino acids: CASSLVGAGGSPSYEQYF. The CDR3 nucleotides are TGTGCCAGCAGCTTAGTTGGAGCGGGAGGGTCCCCTTCCTACGAGCAGTACTTC.

The CDR3 DNA is TGCGCCAGCAGCCAAGGACCGCTACGCTCCTACGAGCAGTACTTC. Translated: CASSQGPLRSYEQYF. The chain uses TRBV4-1 and TRBJ2-7; no clear D gene. Trimming left V 1 base short and J 0 bases short, with 10 bases between. Germline V gene data show CDR1 as MGHRA and CDR2 as YSYEKL. CDR3 size: 15 residues.

This clonotype occurred a few times. V usage is TRBV5-1 and J usage is TRBJ2-7; 9 bases map to TRBD2. This CDR3 contains 15 residues. Germline V CDR1 and CDR2: SGHRS, YFSETQ. V lost 0 bases to trimming and J lost 2 bases; unmatched junction nucleotides: 3. The CDR3 DNA reads TGCGCCAGCAGCTTGGGACCTAGCGGGGCCTACGAGCAGTACTTC. This sequence encodes CASSLGPSGAYEQYF.

This clonotype turned up a few times. This chain connects TRBV6-1 to TRBJ1-6; the match to TRBD1 covers 9 bases. The V and J ends lost 4 bases and 8 bases, in that order; junction bases with no gene match: 9. CDR3 size: 16 residues. From germline, CDR1 is MNHNS and CDR2 SASEGT. The CDR3 DNA reads as TGTGCCAGCAGTGTGACCGGGACAGGGATAGATTCACCCCTCCACTTT. Amino acids: CASSVTGTGIDSPLHF.

This clonotype appeared a few times. The chain employs TRBV20-1 and TRBJ2-2; 7 bases match TRBD2. Germline CDR1 is DFQATT and CDR2 is SNEGSKA (reference sequence). The V and J ends lost 6 bases and 6 bases, in that order; junction bases with no gene match: 7. This CDR3 contains 13 residues. The CDR3 region is CSARRLAAGELFF. The CDR3 DNA is TGCAGTGCCAGAAGACTAGCAGCCGGGGAGCTGTTTTTT.

This chain links TRBV3-1 with TRBJ2-5, with 8 bases identical to TRBD2. This CDR3 contains 16 residues. V gave up 5 bases and J gave up 1 base; unmatched junction bases: 9. Germline assignment: CDR1 LGHDT and CDR2 YNNKEL (reference sequence). Written as DNA, the CDR3 is TGTGCCAGCAGCGAAAATCTAGCGGGCCTCCAAGAGACCCAGTACTTC. It codes for CASSENLAGLQETQYF.

There are a few counts of this clonotype. The V gene is TRBV5-1, the J gene TRBJ1-2; D might be TRBD1 (5 bases). V was shortened by 0 bases and J by 4 bases, with 13 bases between the two germline ends. CDR3 length: 15 amino acids. Germline assignment: CDR1 SGHRS and CDR2 YFSETQ. The CDR3 nucleotides read TGCGCCAGCAGCTTGGGGAGCCAGGGTTCCTATGGCTACACCTTC. Its protein product is CASSLGSQGSYGYTF.

This clonotype was found once. The chain combines TRBV7-2 with TRBJ2-2, with D perhaps matching TRBD1 (6 bases). The V gene lost 3 bases and the J gene lost 6 bases, with 11 bases spanning the gap. The CDR3 has 14 amino acids. From germline, CDR1 is SGHTA and CDR2 FQGNSA. The CDR3: CASSFQTGPGELFF. The DNA for the CDR3 is TGTGCCAGCAGCTTCCAGACAGGCCCCGGGGAGCTGTTTTTT.

The chain is built from TRBV5-1 and TRBJ2-7; TRBD1 is a possible D gene (6 bases). CDR1 SGHRS and CDR2 YFSETQ come from the germline V gene. This CDR3 comprises 15 residues. V was pared by 0 bases and J by 3 bases, with 13 bases between. Here the CDR3 DNA reads TGCGCCAGCAGCTTGGGCCACCGGGACAACTACGAGCAGTACTTC. Translating it yields CASSLGHRDNYEQYF. The entire variable domain, with the rest obtained from reference TRBV5-1 and TRBJ2-7, is as follows: KAGVTQTPRYLIKTRGQQVTLSCSPISGHRSVSWYQQTPGQGLQFLFEYFSETQRNKGNFPGRFSGRQFSNSRSEMNVSTLELGDSALYLCASSLGHRDNYEQYFGPGTRLTVT.

The genes are TRBV7-3 and TRBJ2-1; D is perhaps TRBD2 (7 bases). CDR3 length: 14 residues. Trimming cost V 3 bases and J 4 bases, with 10 bases left between them. In germline, CDR1 is SGHTA, CDR2 FQGTGA. CDR3 DNA sequence: TGTGCCAGCAGCTTCGGGGGGCAGTACAATGAGCAGTTCTTC. It specifies CASSFGGQYNEQFF.

The gene calls are TRBV7-3 and TRBJ2-3, with 7 positions matching TRBD1. With 7 bases clipped from V and 2 bases from J, the junction kept 6 bases outside the gene matches. CDR1 is SGHTA, CDR2 FQGTGA, per germline. The length of the CDR3 is 14 residues. The DNA of the CDR3 is TGTGCCAGCACCAAGACAGGGTCCACAGATACGCAGTATTTT. Protein product: CASTKTGSTDTQYF. Combining the CDR3 with reference TRBV7-3 and TRBJ2-3 gives the whole variable domain GAGVSQTPSNKVTEKGKYVELRCDPISGHTALYWYRQSLGQGPEFLIYFQGTGAADDSGLPNDRFFAVRPEGSVSTLKIQRTERGDSAVYLCASTKTGSTDTQYFGPGTRLTVL.

This chain uses TRBV5-1 with TRBJ2-2; no firm D call. Between the trimmed V and J ends, which lost 6 bases and 3 bases, there was a span of 6 bases. CDR1 SGHRS and CDR2 YFSETQ come from the germline V gene. The CDR3 consists of 12 residues. The CDR3: CASISHTGELFF. DNA for the CDR3: TGCGCCAGCATCTCTCACACCGGGGAGCTGTTTTTT.

The gene calls are TRBV15 and TRBJ1-1; D is perhaps TRBD1 (5 bases). With 0 bases removed from V and 1 base from J, the gap between germline ends came to 9 bases. This CDR3 is built from 15 residues. Germline values: CDR1 LNHNV, CDR2 YYDKDF (reference sequence). CDR3 loop: CATSRDRTPNTEAFF. In nucleotides, the CDR3 is TGTGCCACCAGCAGAGATCGGACACCGAACACTGAAGCTTTCTTT. Variable domain in full (rest from reference TRBV15 and TRBJ1-1): DAMVIQNPRYQVTQFGKPVTLSCSQTLNHNVMYWYQQKSSQAPKLLFHYYDKDFNNEADTPDNFQSRRPNTSFCFLDIRSPGLGDTAMYLCATSRDRTPNTEAFFGQGTRLTVV.

The gene calls are TRBV20-1 and TRBJ2-1; D assignment may be TRBD1 or TRBD2 (5 bases each). The CDR3 runs to 16 residues. Per germline, CDR1 DFQATT and CDR2 SNEGSKA (reference sequence). V was pared by 0 bases and J by 0 bases, with 12 bases between. The CDR3 DNA follows: TGCAGTGCTAGAGATCGAGGGGCTAGCTCCTACAATGAGCAGTTCTTC. This sequence encodes CSARDRGASSYNEQFF.

This clonotype has a count of ten or more. This chain connects TRBV20-1 to TRBJ1-1; D uncertain. The CDR3 runs to 16 residues. Trimming took off 4 bases at V and 1 base at J, with 19 bases between the two ends. Germline CDR1 is DFQATT and CDR2 is SNEGSKA (reference sequence). CDR3 amino acids: CSATPLRAAANTEAFF. The CDR3 DNA reads as TGCAGTGCTACCCCATTGAGGGCCGCGGCGAACACTGAAGCTTTCTTT.

The chain has TRBV7-9 and TRBJ2-1; the D gene is possibly TRBD2 (5 bases). With 5 bases removed from V and 14 bases from J, the gap between germline ends came to 25 bases. Germline loops: CDR1 SEHNR, CDR2 FQNEAQ (reference sequence). The CDR3 sequence is 15 residues long. The CDR3 nucleotides are TGTGCCAGCAGCCCCTCCGCGACGGGGTTTAGATCGGAGTTCTTC. Translation gives CASSPSATGFRSEFF. Full variable domain (outside the CDR3, taken from reference TRBV7-9 and TRBJ2-1): DTGVSQNPRHKITKRGQNVTFRCDPISEHNRLYWYRQTLGQGPEFLTYFQNEAQLEKSRLLSDRFSAERPKGSFSTLEIQRTEQGDSAMYLCASSPSATGFRSEFFGPGTRLTVL.

The table lists this clonotype with a few counts. The genes are TRBV21-1 and TRBJ2-7; the table's D call, TRBD2, was not checked against the DNA. TRBV21-1 represents a pseudogene. The CDR3 is 18 residues long. CDR3 sequence: CASSKALRLAVCSYEQYF. DNA for the CDR3: TGTGCCAGCAGCAAAGCGCTACGGCTAGCGGTTTGTTCCTACGAGCAGTACTTC.

The chain uses TRBV5-1 and TRBJ1-6, with D hard to call. The V gene lost 4 bases and the J gene lost 7 bases, with 12 bases spanning the gap. Germline CDR1 and CDR2: SGHRS and YFSETQ. The CDR3 is 14 amino acids. The CDR3 loop reads CASSRLPSNSPLHF. In nucleotides, the CDR3 is TGCGCCAGCAGCAGGCTTCCGTCCAATTCACCCCTCCACTTT.

This clonotype was observed a handful of times. The chain joins TRBV7-9 to TRBJ1-5, with D possibly TRBD1 on 5 matching bases. The CDR3 runs 12 residues. V was trimmed by 5 bases and J by 13 bases, leaving 15 bases between them. The germline gives CDR1 SEHNR, CDR2 FQNEAQ (reference sequence). Written as DNA, the CDR3 is TGTGCCAGCAGCGCGGGACCATCCTCTCAGCATTTT. Its translation: CASSAGPSSQHF. The whole variable domain, filled in from reference TRBV7-9 and TRBJ1-5, reads DTGVSQNPRHKITKRGQNVTFRCDPISEHNRLYWYRQTLGQGPEFLTYFQNEAQLEKSRLLSDRFSAERPKGSFSTLEIQRTEQGDSAMYLCASSAGPSSQHFGDGTRLSIL.